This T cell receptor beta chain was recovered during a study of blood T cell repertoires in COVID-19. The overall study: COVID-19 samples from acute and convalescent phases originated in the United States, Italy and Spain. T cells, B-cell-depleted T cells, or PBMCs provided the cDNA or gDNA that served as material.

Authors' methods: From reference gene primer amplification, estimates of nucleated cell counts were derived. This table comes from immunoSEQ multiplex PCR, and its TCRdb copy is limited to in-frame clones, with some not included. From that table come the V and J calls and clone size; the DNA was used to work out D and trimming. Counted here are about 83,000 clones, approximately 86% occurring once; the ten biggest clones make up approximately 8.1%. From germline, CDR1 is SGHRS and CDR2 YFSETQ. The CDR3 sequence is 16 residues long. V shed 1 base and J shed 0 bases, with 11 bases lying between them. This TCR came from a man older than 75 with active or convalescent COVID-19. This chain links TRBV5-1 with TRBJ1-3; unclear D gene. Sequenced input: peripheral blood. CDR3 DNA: TGCGCCAGCAGCTTGAACGGGGTAGGCTCTGGAAACACCATATATTTT. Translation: CASSLNGVGSGNTIYF.